This T cell receptor beta chain was identified in a study of shared clonotypes between healthy human individuals. The repertoire was sequenced with immunoSEQ multiplex PCR; TCRdb's copy has only in-frame clones and lacks some. The sample carries 1.5 million to 2.5 million clones, about 95% recorded once. Note on this clone: The antigen is not known.

Per germline, CDR1 SGHRS and CDR2 YFSETQ. V was cut by 6 bases and J by 0 bases, with 11 bases left in between. This CDR3 contains 14 residues. Broader study findings: Clonotypes that were shared across four donors made up 4% to 6% of naive CD4 clonotypes. The study's rarefaction showed incomplete sorted-subset sequencing despite large depth.

CD45RO-negative cells were positively selected for CCR7, leaving out terminally differentiated effector memory CD45RA+ cells. The study enrolled healthy HIV-negative adults without recent acute infections or vaccinations as donors. The gene calls are TRBV5-1 and TRBJ2-3; no firm D call. Sequencing was done on a sample of naive CD8+ T cells sorted from blood. The origin of this receptor is a man aged 18 to 30 in good health. As DNA, the CDR3 is TGCGCCAGCACCAGGATTTCTAGCACAGATACGCAGTATTTT. It yields the protein CASTRISSTDTQYF.